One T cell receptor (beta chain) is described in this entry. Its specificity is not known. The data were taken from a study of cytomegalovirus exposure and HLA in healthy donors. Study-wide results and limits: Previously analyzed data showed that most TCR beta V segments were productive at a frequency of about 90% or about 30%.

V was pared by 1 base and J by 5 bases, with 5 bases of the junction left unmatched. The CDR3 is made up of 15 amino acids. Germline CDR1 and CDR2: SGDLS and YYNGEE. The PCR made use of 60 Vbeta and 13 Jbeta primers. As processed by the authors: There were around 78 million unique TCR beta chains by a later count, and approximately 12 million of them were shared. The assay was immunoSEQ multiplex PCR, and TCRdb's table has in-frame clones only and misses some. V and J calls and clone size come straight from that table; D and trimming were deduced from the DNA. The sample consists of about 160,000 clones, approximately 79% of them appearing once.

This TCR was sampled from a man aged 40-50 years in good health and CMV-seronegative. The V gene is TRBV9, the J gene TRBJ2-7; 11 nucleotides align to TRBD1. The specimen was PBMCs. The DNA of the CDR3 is TGTGCCAGCAGCGTAACCGGGACAGGGGGTGACGAGCAGTACTTC. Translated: CASSVTGTGGDEQYF.